This T cell receptor beta chain originates from a study of blood T cell repertoires in COVID-19. Overall study: Samples of COVID-19 (acute and convalescent) were obtained from the United States, Italy and Spain.

Worth noting for this clone: No DNA is shown, since the ends of the CDR3 on it are uncertain; the CDR3 is the one TCRdb lists.

Germline CDR1 is WNHNN and CDR2 is SYGVQD (reference sequence). A total of 15 residues make up the CDR3, ends included. The protocol was immunoSEQ multiplex PCR, while the TCRdb copy is restricted to in-frame clones and leaves out a portion. The sample shows under 350,000 clones, under 90% of them seen only once. The gene calls are TRBV10-1 and TRBJ2-3; the table's D call, TRBD2, has no DNA check behind it. Sequencing was performed on PBMCs or T cells enriched from blood (not recorded which). The TCR comes from a man aged 25 to 40 who had recovered from COVID-19. This chain's CDR3 is CASSTSGLAGALEYF.